The rows below give T cell receptor beta chains drawn from one sample of a study of blood T cells in healthy people across ages. TCRdb itself ran the 5' RACE reads through MiXCR, one entry per CDR3 protein. The data contain hundreds of thousands of distinct CDR3 sequences, more than 55% of them singletons. The sample was blood. The receptors were sampled from a man in his forties or fifties in good health. CDR3s include the opening cysteine and the closing phenylalanine or tryptophan. Each record gives: V gene, clone size, J gene, D gene, CDR3 protein, CDR3 DNA. D genes are given only for firm matches. Not every row has a clone size; where given, it reads once, few, many or a size class.

V: TRBV12-3/TRBV12-4
size: -
J: TRBJ2-1
D: -
CDR3: CASGRDTYNEQFF
DNA: TGTGCCAGCGGCCGGGACACCTACAATGAGCAGTTCTTC

V: TRBV5-1
size: -
J: TRBJ2-1
D: TRBD1
CDR3: CASSPGTGASNEQFF
DNA: TGCGCCAGCAGCCCAGGGACAGGGGCCAGCAATGAGCAGTTCTTC

V: TRBV15
size: -
J: TRBJ2-4
D: -
CDR3: CATSGGGNIQYF
DNA: TGTGCCACCAGCGGAGGAGGAAACATTCAGTACTTC

V: TRBV5-1
size: -
J: TRBJ2-2
D: -
CDR3: CASRNQGNTGELFF
DNA: TGCGCCAGCAGGAATCAGGGAAACACCGGGGAGCTGTTTTTT

V: TRBV6-5
size: -
J: TRBJ2-1
D: -
CDR3: CASSYSSQSSYNEQFF
DNA: TGTGCCAGCAGTTACTCGAGTCAGAGCTCCTACAATGAGCAGTTCTTC

V: TRBV27
size: few
J: TRBJ1-4
D: -
CDR3: CASSLSQVVEKLFF
DNA: TGTGCCAGCAGTTTAAGTCAAGTGGTCGAAAAACTGTTTTTT

V: TRBV20-1
size: -
J: TRBJ2-7
D: -
CDR3: CSASPTTYEQYF
DNA: TGCAGTGCTAGCCCTACTACATACGAGCAGTACTTC

V: TRBV28
size: -
J: TRBJ1-6
D: TRBD1
CDR3: CASSLLDRENSPLHF
DNA: TGTGCCAGCAGTTTGCTGGACAGGGAGAATTCACCCCTCCACTTT

V: TRBV7-9
size: -
J: TRBJ2-6
D: -
CDR3: CASSSVRLVSGANVLTF
DNA: TGTGCCAGCAGCTCCGTCAGGCTGGTGTCTGGGGCCAACGTCCTGACTTTC

V: TRBV12-5
size: few
J: TRBJ2-1
D: TRBD1
CDR3: CASGSQGKQFF
DNA: TGTGCTAGTGGTTCACAGGGGAAGCAGTTCTTC

V: TRBV4-1
size: -
J: TRBJ2-7
D: TRBD1
CDR3: CASSPGQGSSYEQYF
DNA: TGCGCCAGCAGCCCGGGACAGGGGAGCTCCTACGAGCAGTACTTC

V: TRBV28
size: -
J: TRBJ2-2
D: TRBD1
CDR3: CASRRDRGPTGELFF
DNA: TGTGCCAGCCGCCGGGACAGGGGGCCCACCGGGGAGCTGTTTTTT

V: TRBV29-1
size: -
J: TRBJ2-1
D: TRBD2
CDR3: CSVEVTSGGLSSYNEQFF
DNA: TGCAGCGTTGAGGTGACTAGCGGGGGGCTTAGCTCCTACAATGAGCAGTTCTTC

V: TRBV20-1
size: once
J: TRBJ2-5
D: -
CDR3: CSARGPRGLSGETQYF
DNA: TGCAGTGCTAGGGGCCCCCGTGGGCTGAGTGGAGAGACCCAGTACTTC

V: TRBV12-3/TRBV12-4
size: few
J: TRBJ2-7
D: TRBD1
CDR3: CASSGTASSYEQYF
DNA: TGTGCCAGCAGTGGGACAGCAAGCTCCTACGAGCAGTACTTC

V: TRBV7-9
size: -
J: TRBJ2-3
D: -
CDR3: CASSLPEASTDTQYF
DNA: TGTGCCAGCAGCCTCCCCGAAGCTAGCACAGATACGCAGTATTTT

V: TRBV20-1
size: -
J: TRBJ2-1
D: -
CDR3: CSAFEQSTYNEQFF
DNA: TGCAGTGCATTCGAGCAGAGCACCTACAATGAGCAGTTCTTC

V: TRBV29-1
size: -
J: TRBJ1-6
D: -
CDR3: CSVRDADSPLHF
DNA: TGCAGCGTCCGGGACGCAGATTCACCCCTCCACTTT

V: TRBV7-2
size: -
J: TRBJ2-7
D: -
CDR3: CASSLGAEDYEQYF
DNA: TGTGCCAGCAGCTTAGGGGCGGAGGACTACGAGCAGTACTTC

V: TRBV29-1
size: few
J: TRBJ1-2
D: -
CDR3: CSVGTVGGQVRGYTF
DNA: TGCAGCGTCGGCACGGTGGGGGGCCAGGTCAGGGGCTACACCTTC

V: TRBV29-1
size: few
J: TRBJ2-1
D: TRBD1
CDR3: CSVGSTGDEQFF
DNA: TGCAGCGTTGGGAGTACAGGGGATGAGCAGTTCTTC

V: TRBV27
size: -
J: TRBJ2-7
D: -
CDR3: CASSSQRTAGTYEQYF
DNA: TGTGCCAGCAGTTCCCAAAGGACAGCGGGAACCTACGAGCAGTACTTC

V: TRBV3-1
size: -
J: TRBJ2-5
D: -
CDR3: CASSQGGPLQETQYF
DNA: TGTGCCAGCAGCCAAGGGGGACCCCTCCAAGAGACCCAGTACTTC

V: TRBV5-1
size: -
J: TRBJ2-3
D: -
CDR3: CASFSAGTDTQYF
DNA: TGCGCCAGCTTTTCTGCAGGCACAGATACGCAGTATTTT

V: TRBV7-8
size: few
J: TRBJ2-3
D: TRBD2
CDR3: CASSFGTNTDTQYF
DNA: TGTGCCAGCAGCTTCGGGACTAACACAGATACGCAGTATTTT

V: TRBV7-2
size: few
J: TRBJ2-3
D: -
CDR3: CASSFTSGYTDTQYF
DNA: TGTGCCAGCAGCTTTACATCTGGGTACACAGATACGCAGTATTTT

V: TRBV29-1
size: few
J: TRBJ2-3
D: TRBD1
CDR3: CSVEGTDTDTQYF
DNA: TGCAGCGTTGAGGGGACAGACACAGATACGCAGTATTTT

V: TRBV4-3
size: few
J: TRBJ1-2
D: TRBD1
CDR3: CASSLNPGQGYGYTF
DNA: TGCGCCAGCAGCCTTAACCCGGGACAGGGCTATGGCTACACCTTC

V: TRBV4-2
size: -
J: TRBJ1-2
D: -
CDR3: CASSQDRGLRYGYTF
DNA: TGTGCCAGCAGCCAAGATCGGGGGCTTAGGTATGGCTACACCTTC

V: TRBV20-1
size: few
J: TRBJ2-5
D: -
CDR3: CSARDGLNSPWETQYF
DNA: TGCAGTGCTAGAGATGGTTTGAACAGCCCCTGGGAGACCCAGTACTTC

V: TRBV29-1
size: few
J: TRBJ2-1
D: TRBD2
CDR3: CSVDLRLAGVLDEQFF
DNA: TGCAGCGTTGACCTGAGACTAGCGGGAGTTTTGGATGAGCAGTTCTTC

V: TRBV20-1
size: few
J: TRBJ2-5
D: TRBD1
CDR3: CSARASDRGQETQYF
DNA: TGCAGTGCTAGAGCCTCGGACAGGGGCCAGGAGACCCAGTACTTC

V: TRBV10-3
size: -
J: TRBJ1-1
D: -
CDR3: CAASPDRWNTEAFF
DNA: TGTGCCGCCTCTCCTGATCGGTGGAACACTGAAGCTTTCTTT

V: TRBV29-1
size: -
J: TRBJ2-1
D: -
CDR3: CSVYQGTEQFF
DNA: TGCAGCGTTTACCAGGGGACTGAGCAGTTCTTC

V: TRBV20-1
size: -
J: TRBJ1-5
D: -
CDR3: CSALGRASNQPQHF
DNA: TGCAGTGCGTTGGGACGGGCCAGTAATCAGCCCCAGCATTTT

V: TRBV14
size: few
J: TRBJ2-7
D: -
CDR3: CASSQDVGSQYF
DNA: TGTGCCAGCAGCCAAGATGTGGGATCCCAGTACTTC

V: TRBV28
size: few
J: TRBJ2-7
D: TRBD1
CDR3: CASTPRTGLLEQYF
DNA: TGTGCCAGCACCCCACGGACAGGGCTTCTCGAGCAGTACTTC

V: TRBV27
size: -
J: TRBJ2-7
D: -
CDR3: CASSLSIGGYEQYF
DNA: TGTGCCAGCAGTTTATCGATCGGGGGCTACGAGCAGTACTTC

V: TRBV3-1
size: once
J: TRBJ1-2
D: -
CDR3: CASSGRPGSGYTF
DNA: TGTGCCAGCAGCGGACGGCCGGGGTCTGGCTACACCTTC

V: TRBV24-1
size: -
J: TRBJ2-7
D: -
CDR3: CATGGRMSGSSYNEQYF
DNA: TGTGCCACCGGTGGGAGGATGAGCGGCAGCTCCTACAATGAGCAGTACTTC

V: TRBV27
size: -
J: TRBJ2-7
D: -
CDR3: CASSFGKSSYEQYF
DNA: TGTGCCAGCAGTTTCGGCAAGAGCTCCTACGAGCAGTACTTC

V: TRBV28
size: once
J: TRBJ1-5
D: -
CDR3: CASSPPQRNQPQHF
DNA: TGTGCCAGCAGCCCCCCGCAGCGCAATCAGCCCCAGCATTTT

V: TRBV7-2
size: few
J: TRBJ2-7
D: -
CDR3: CASSLALGPTYEQYF
DNA: TGTGCCAGCAGCTTAGCGCTAGGGCCAACCTACGAGCAGTACTTC

V: TRBV4-2
size: -
J: TRBJ1-5
D: -
CDR3: CASSQGGNGQPQHF
DNA: TGTGCCAGCAGCCAAGGGGGGAACGGTCAGCCCCAGCATTTT